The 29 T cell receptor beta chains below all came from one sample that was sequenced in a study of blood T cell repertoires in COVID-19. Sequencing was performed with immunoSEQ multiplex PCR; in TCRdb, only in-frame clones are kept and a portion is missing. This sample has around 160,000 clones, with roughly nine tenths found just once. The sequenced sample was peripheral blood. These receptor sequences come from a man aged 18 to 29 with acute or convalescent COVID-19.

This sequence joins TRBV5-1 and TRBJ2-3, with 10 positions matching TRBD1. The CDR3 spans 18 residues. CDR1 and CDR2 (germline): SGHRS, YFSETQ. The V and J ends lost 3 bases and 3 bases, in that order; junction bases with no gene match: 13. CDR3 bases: TGCGCCAGCAGCTGGGACAGGGGTCAAATTAGGATTACAGATACGCAGTATTTT. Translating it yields CASSWDRGQIRITDTQYF.

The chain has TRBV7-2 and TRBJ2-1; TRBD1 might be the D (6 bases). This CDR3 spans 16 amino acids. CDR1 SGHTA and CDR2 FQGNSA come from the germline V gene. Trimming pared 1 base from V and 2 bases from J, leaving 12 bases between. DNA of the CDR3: TGTGCCAGCAGCTTAGGACAACGACAGGCCTACAATGAGCAGTTCTTC. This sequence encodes CASSLGQRQAYNEQFF.

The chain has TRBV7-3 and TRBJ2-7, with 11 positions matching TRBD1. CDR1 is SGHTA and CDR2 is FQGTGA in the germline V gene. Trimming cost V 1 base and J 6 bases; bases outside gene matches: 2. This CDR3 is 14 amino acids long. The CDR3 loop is CASSLIGQGAEQYF. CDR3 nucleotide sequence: TGTGCCAGCAGCTTAATTGGACAGGGGGCCGAGCAGTACTTC.

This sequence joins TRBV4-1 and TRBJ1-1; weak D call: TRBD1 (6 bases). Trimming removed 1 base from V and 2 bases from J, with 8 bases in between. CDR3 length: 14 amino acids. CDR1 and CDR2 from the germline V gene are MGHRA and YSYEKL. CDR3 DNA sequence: TGCGCCAGCAGCCAAGCGGACAGTAACACTGAAGCTTTCTTT. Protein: CASSQADSNTEAFF.

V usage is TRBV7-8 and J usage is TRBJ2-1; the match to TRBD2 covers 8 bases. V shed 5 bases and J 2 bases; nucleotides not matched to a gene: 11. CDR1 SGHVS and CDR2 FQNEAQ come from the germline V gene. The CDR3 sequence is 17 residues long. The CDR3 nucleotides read TGTGCCAGCAGCCGATCCGGCGGGGGGCGAGCCTACAATGAGCAGTTCTTC. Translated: CASSRSGGGRAYNEQFF.

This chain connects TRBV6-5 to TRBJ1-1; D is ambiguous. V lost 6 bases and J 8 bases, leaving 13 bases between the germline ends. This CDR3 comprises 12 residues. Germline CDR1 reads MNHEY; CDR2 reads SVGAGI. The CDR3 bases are TGTGCCAGCAGCTTAGGAGCGACCGAAGCTTTCTTT. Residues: CASSLGATEAFF.

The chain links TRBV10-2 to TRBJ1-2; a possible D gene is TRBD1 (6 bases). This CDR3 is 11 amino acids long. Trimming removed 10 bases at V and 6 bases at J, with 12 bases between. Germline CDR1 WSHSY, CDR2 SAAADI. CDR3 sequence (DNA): TGCGCCACCGAGACAGGAAATGGCTACACCTTC. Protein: CATETGNGYTF.

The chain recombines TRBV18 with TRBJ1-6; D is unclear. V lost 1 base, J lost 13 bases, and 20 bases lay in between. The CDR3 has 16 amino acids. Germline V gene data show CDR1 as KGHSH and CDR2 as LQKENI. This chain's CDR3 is CASSPRVGSVVGPLHF. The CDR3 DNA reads TGTGCCAGCTCACCACGGGTAGGGAGCGTCGTCGGGCCCCTCCACTTT.

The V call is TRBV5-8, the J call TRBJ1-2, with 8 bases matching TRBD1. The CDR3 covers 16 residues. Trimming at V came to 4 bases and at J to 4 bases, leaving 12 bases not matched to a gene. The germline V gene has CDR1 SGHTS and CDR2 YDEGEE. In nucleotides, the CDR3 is TGTGCCAGCAGCCCGGACAGGGTTTCCCCTAGCTATGGCTACACCTTC. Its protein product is CASSPDRVSPSYGYTF.

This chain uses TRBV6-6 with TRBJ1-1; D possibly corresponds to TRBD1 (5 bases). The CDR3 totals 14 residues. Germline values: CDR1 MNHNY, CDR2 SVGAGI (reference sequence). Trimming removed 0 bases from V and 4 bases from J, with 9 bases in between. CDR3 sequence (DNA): TGTGCCAGCAGTTACTCGGGCCAGGGCACTGAAGCTTTCTTT. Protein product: CASSYSGQGTEAFF.

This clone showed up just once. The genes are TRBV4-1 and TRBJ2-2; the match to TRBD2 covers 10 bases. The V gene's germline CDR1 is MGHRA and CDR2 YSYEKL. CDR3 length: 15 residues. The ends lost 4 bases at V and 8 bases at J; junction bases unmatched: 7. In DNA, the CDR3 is TGCGCCAGCAGCCCAAAACTAGCGGGGAAGGGGGAGCTGTTTTTT. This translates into CASSPKLAGKGELFF.

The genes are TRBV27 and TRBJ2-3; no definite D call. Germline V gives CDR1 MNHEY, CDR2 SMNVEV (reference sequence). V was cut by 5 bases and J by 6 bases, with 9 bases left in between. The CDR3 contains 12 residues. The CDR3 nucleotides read TGTGCCAGCAGTCCCCACGGGGATACGCAGTATTTT. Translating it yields CASSPHGDTQYF.

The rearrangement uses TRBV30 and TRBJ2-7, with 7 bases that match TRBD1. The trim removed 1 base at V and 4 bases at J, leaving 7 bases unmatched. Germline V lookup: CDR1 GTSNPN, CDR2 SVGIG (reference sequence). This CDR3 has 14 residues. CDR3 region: CAWSGDRARYEQYF. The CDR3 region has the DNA TGTGCCTGGAGTGGCGACAGGGCTAGGTACGAGCAGTACTTC.

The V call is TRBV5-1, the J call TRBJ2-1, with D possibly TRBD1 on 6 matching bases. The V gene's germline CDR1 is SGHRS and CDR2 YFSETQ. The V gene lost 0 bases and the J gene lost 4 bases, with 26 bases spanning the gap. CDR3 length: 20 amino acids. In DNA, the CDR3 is TGCGCCAGCAGCTTGGAGGTGGGGCGGGCAGGGGCCCGCTTATACAATGAGCAGTTCTTC. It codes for CASSLEVGRAGARLYNEQFF.

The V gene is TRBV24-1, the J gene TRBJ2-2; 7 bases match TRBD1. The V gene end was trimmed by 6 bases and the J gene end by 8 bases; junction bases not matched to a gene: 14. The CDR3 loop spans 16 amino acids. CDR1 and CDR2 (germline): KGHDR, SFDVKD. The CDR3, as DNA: TGTGCCACCAGTAATAATCCCGGGACAGTAGGAGGGGAGCTGTTTTTT. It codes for CATSNNPGTVGGELFF.

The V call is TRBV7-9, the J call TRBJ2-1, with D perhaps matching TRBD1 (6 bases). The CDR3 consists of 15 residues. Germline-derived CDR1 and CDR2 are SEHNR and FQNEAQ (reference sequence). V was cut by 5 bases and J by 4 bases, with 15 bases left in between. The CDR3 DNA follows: TGTGCCAGCAGCCCAAACACAGGGCATTACAATGAGCAGTTCTTC. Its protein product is CASSPNTGHYNEQFF.

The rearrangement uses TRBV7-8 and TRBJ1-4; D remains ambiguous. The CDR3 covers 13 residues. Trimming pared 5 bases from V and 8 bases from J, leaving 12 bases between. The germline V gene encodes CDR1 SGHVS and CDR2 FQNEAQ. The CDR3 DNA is TGTGCCAGCAGCGGGCAGCAGCGGGAAAAACTGTTTTTT. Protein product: CASSGQQREKLFF.

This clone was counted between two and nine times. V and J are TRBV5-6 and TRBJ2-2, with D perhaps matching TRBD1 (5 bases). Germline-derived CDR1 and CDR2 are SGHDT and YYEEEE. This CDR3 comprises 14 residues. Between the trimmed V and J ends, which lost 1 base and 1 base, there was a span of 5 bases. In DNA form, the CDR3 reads TGTGCCAGCAGCTTGCAGGGGAACACCGGGGAGCTGTTTTTT. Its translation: CASSLQGNTGELFF.

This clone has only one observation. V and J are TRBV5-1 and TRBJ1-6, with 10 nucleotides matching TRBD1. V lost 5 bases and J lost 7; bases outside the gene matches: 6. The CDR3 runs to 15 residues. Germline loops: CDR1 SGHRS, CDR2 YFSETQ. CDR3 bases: TGCGCCAGCAGTAAGACAGGGGGCGTCAATTCACCCCTCCACTTT. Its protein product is CASSKTGGVNSPLHF.

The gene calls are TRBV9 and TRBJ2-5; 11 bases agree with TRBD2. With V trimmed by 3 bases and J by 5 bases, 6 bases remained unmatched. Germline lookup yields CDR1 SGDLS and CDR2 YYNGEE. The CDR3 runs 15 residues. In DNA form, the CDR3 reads TGTGCCAGCAGCGATAGCGGGGGGGCCGAGGAGACCCAGTACTTC. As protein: CASSDSGGAEETQYF.

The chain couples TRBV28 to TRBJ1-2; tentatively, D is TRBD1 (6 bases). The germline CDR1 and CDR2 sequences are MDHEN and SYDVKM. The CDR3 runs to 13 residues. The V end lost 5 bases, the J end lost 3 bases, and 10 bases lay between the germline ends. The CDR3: CASSRDIYYGYTF. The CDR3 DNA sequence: TGTGCCAGCAGTAGGGACATCTACTATGGCTACACCTTC.

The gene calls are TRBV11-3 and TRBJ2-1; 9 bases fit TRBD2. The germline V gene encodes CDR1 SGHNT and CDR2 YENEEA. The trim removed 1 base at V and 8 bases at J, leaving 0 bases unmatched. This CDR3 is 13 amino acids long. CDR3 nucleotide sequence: TGTGCCAGCAGCTTAGGGACTAGCGATGAGCAGTTCTTC. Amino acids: CASSLGTSDEQFF. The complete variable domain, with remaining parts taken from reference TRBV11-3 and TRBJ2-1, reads EAGVVQSPRYKIIEKKQPVAFWCNPISGHNTLYWYLQNLGQGPELLIRYENEEAVDDSQLPKDRFSAERLKGVDSTLKIQPAELGDSAVYLCASSLGTSDEQFFGPGTRLTVL.

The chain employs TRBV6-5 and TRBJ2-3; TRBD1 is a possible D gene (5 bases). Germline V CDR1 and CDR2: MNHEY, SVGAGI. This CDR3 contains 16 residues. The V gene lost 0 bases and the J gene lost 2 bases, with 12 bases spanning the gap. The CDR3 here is CASSYSGALPTDTQYF. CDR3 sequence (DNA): TGTGCCAGCAGTTACTCAGGGGCGCTGCCCACAGATACGCAGTATTTT.

The CDR3 nucleotides are TGTGCCAGCAGCGGAGGGGGCGCGGGCAATGAGCAGTTCTTC. Translating it yields CASSGGGAGNEQFF. V is TRBV9 and J is TRBJ2-1, with TRBD1 matching over 7 bases. Germline-derived CDR1 and CDR2 are SGDLS and YYNGEE. This CDR3 spans 14 amino acids. The ends lost 3 bases at V and 6 bases at J; junction bases unmatched: 6.

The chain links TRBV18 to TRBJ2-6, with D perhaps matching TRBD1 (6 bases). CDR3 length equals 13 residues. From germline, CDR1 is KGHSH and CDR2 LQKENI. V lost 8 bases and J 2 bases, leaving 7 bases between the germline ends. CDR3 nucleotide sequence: TGTGCCAGCAGGGGGACTGGGGCCAACGTCCTGACTTTC. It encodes CASRGTGANVLTF.

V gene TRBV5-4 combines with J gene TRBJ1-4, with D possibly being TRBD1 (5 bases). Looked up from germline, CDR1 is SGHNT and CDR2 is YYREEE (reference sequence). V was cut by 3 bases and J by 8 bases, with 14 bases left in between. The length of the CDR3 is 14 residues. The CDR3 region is CASSSGQTLEKLFF. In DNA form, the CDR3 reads TGTGCCAGCAGCTCAGGACAAACGTTGGAAAAACTGTTTTTT.

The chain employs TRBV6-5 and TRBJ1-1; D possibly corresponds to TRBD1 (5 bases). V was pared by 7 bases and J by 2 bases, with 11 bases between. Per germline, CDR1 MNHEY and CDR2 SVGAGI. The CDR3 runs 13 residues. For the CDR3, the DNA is TGTGCCAGCACCCAAAGGGGAAACACTGAAGCTTTCTTT. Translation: CASTQRGNTEAFF.

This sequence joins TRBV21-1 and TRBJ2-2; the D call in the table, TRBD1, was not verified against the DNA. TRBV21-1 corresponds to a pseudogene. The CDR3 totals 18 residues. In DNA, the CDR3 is TGTGCCAGCATAAAAATGGGGGGCCCAAAGGGGGCCACCGGGGAGCTGTTTTTT. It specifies CASIKMGGPKGATGELFF.

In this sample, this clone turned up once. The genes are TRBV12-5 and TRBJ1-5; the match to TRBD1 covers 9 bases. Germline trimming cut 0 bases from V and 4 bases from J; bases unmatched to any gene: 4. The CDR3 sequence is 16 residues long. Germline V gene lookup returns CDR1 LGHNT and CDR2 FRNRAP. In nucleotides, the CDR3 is TGTGCTAGTGGTTTGGTACTGGACAGGGGAAATCAGCCCCAGCATTTT. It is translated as CASGLVLDRGNQPQHF.